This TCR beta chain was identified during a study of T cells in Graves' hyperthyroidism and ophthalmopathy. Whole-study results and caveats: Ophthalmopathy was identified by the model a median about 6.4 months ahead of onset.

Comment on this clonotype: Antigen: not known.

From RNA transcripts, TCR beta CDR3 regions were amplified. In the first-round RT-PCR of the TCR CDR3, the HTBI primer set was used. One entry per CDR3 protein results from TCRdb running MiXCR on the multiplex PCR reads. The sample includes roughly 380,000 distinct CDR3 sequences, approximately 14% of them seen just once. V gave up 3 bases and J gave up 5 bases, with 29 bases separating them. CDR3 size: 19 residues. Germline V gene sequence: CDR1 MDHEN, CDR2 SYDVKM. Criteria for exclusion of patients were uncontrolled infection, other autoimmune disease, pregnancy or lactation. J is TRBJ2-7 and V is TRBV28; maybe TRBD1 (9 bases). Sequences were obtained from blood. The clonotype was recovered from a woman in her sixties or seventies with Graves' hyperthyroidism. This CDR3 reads CASSFSGGDRVWQFHEQYF. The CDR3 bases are TGTGCCAGCAGTTTCTCGGGGGGGGACAGGGTATGGCAGTTCCACGAGCAGTACTTC.